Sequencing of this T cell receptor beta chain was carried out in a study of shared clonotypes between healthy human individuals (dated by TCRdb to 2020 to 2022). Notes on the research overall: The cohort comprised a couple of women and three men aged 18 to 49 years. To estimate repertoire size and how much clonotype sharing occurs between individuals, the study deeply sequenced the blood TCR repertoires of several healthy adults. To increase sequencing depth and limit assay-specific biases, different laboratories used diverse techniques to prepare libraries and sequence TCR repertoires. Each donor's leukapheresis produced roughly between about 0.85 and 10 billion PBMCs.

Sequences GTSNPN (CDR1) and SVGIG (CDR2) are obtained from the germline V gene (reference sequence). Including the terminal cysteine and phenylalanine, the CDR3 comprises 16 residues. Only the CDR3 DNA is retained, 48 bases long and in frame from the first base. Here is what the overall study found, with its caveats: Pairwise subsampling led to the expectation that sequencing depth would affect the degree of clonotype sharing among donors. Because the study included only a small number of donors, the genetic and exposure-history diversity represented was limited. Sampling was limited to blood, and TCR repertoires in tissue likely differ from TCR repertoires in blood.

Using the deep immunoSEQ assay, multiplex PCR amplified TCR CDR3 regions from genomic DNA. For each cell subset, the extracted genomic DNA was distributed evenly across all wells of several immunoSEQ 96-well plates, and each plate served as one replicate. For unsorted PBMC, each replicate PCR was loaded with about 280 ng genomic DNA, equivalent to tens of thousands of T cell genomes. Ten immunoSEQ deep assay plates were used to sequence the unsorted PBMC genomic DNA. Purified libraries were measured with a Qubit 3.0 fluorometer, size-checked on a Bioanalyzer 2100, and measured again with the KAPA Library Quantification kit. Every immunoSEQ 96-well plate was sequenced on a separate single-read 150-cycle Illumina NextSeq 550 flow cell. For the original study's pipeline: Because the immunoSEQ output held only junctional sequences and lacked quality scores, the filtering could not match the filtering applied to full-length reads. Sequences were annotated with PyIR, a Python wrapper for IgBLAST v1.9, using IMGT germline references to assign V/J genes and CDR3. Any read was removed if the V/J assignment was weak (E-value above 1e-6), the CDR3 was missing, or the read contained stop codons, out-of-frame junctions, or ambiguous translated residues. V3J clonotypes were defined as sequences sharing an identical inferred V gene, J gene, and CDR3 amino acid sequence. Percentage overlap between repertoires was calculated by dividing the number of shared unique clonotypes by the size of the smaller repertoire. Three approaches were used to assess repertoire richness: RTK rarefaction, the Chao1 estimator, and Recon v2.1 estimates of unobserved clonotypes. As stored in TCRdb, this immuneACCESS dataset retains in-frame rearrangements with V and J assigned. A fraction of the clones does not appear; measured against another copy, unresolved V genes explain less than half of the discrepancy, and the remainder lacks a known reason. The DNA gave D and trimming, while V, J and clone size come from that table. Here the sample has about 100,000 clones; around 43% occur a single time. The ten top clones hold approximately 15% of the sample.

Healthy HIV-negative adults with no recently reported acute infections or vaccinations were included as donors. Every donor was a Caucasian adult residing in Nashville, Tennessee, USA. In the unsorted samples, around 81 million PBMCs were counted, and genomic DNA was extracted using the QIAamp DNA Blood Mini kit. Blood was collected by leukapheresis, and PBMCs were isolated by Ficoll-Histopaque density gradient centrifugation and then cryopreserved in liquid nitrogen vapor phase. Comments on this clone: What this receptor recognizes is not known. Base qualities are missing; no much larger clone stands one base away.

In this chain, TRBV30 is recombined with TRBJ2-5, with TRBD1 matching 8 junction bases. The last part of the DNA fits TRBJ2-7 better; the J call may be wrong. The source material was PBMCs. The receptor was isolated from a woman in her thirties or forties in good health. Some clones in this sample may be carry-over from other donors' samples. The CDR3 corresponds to CAWTTDRGPMSYEQYF. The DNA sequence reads TGTGCCTGGACTACAGACAGGGGCCCAATGTCCTACGAGCAGTACTTC.